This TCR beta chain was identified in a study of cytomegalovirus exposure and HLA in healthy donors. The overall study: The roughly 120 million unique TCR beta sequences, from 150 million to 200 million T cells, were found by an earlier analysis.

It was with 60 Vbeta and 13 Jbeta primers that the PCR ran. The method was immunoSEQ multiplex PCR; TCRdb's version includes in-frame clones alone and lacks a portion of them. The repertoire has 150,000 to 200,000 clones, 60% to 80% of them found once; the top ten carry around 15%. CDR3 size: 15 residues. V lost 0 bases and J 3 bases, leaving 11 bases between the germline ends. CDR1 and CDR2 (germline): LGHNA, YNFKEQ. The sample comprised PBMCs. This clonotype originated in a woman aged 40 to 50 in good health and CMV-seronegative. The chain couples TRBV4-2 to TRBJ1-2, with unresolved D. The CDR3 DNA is TGTGCCAGCAGCCAAGAAAGGACGGGAGACTATGGCTACACCTTC. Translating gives CASSQERTGDYGYTF.